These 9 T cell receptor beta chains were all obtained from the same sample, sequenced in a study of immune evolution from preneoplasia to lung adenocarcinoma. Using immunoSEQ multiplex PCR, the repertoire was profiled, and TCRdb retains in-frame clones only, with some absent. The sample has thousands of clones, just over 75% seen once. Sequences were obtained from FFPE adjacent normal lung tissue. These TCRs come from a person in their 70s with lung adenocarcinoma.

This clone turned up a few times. Here the CDR3 reads CASKVGVSNYGYTF. CDR3 DNA: TGTGCCAGCAAAGTAGGGGTTTCGAACTATGGCTACACCTTC. The chain uses TRBV6-5 and TRBJ1-2; possibly TRBD1 for D (5 bases). Looked up from germline, CDR1 is MNHEY and CDR2 is SVGAGI. Trimming pared 7 bases from V and 2 bases from J, leaving 14 bases between. The length of the CDR3 is 14 residues.

CDR3 sequence (DNA): TGTGCCAGCAGCCCCGGGACAGGCGGCATGAACGAGCAGTACTTC. Translating it yields CASSPGTGGMNEQYF. The rearrangement uses TRBV9 and TRBJ2-7; the match to TRBD1 covers 8 bases. The germline CDR1 and CDR2 sequences are SGDLS and YYNGEE. The junction had 11 bases not matched to a gene; V was cut back by 4 bases and J by 5 bases. The CDR3 is made up of 15 amino acids. Based on the CDR3 plus reference TRBV9 and TRBJ2-7, the full variable domain is DSGVTQTPKHLITATGQRVTLRCSPRSGDLSVYWYQQSLDQGLQFLIQYYNGEERAKGNILERFSAQQFPDLHSELNLSSLELGDSALYFCASSPGTGGMNEQYFGPGTRLTVT.

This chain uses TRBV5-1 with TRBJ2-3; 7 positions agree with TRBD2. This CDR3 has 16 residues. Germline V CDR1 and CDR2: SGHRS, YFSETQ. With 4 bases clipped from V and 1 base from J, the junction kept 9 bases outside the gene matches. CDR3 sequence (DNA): TGCGCCAGCAGCCTCTCAGCGGGGCCTCGCACAGATACGCAGTATTTT. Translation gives CASSLSAGPRTDTQYF.

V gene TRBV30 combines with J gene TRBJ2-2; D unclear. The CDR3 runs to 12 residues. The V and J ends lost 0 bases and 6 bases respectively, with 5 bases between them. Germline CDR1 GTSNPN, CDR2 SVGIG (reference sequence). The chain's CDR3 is CAWSVGSGELFF. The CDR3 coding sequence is TGTGCCTGGAGTGTAGGGTCCGGGGAGCTGTTTTTT.

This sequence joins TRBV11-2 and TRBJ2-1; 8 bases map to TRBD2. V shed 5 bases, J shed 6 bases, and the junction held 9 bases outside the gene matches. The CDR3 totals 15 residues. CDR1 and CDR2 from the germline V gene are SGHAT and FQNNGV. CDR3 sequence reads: CASSNLAGGGNEQFF. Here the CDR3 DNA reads TGTGCCAGCAGCAACCTAGCGGGTGGGGGCAATGAGCAGTTCTTC.

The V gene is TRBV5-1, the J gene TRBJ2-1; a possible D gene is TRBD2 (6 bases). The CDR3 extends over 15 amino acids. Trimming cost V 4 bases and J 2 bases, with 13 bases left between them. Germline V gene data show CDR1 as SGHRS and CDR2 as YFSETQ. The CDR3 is CASSKGGAAYNEQFF. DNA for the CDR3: TGCGCCAGCAGCAAGGGAGGAGCGGCCTACAATGAGCAGTTCTTC.

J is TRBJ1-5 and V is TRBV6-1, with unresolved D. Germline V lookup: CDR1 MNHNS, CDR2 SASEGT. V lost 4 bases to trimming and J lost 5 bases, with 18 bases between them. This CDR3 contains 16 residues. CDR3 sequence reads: CASSGRTSSGDQPQHF. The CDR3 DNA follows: TGTGCCAGCAGTGGTCGGACGTCCTCCGGGGATCAGCCCCAGCATTTT.

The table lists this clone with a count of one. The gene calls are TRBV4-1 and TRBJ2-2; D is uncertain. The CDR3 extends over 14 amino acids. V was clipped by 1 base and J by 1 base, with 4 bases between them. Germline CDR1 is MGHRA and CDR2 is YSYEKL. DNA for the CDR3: TGCGCCAGCAGCCAAGCGGAGAACACCGGGGAGCTGTTTTTT. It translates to CASSQAENTGELFF.

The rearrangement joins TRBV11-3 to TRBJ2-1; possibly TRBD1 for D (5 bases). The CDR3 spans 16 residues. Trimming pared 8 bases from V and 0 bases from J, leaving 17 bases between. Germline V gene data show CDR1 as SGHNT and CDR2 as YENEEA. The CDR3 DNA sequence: TGTGCCAGCGAGTGGGGAAGGACAAGCTCCTACAATGAGCAGTTCTTC. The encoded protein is CASEWGRTSSYNEQFF.